A single sample is the source of the 3 T cell receptor beta chains below, sequenced in a study of high-grade serous ovarian cancer treatment subgroups. Tumor samples were taken before definitive surgery or chemotherapy. Sequencing was performed with immunoSEQ multiplex PCR; in TCRdb, only in-frame clones are kept and a portion is missing. The sample records some 40,000 clones, 75% to 85% being singletons. Specimen: tumor tissue. These receptor sequences come from a human donor with high-grade serous ovarian cancer.

The chain couples TRBV6-5 to TRBJ2-4; D assignment may be TRBD1 or TRBD2 (5 bases each). The CDR3 runs to 15 residues. Germline CDR1 is MNHEY and CDR2 is SVGAGI. V dropped 2 bases and J dropped 7 bases, with 15 bases sitting between them. The CDR3 nucleotides are TGTGCCAGCAGTTACGGACGGGACCCCTCGAACATTCAGTACTTC. Translating it yields CASSYGRDPSNIQYF.

The table lists this clone with a few counts. J is TRBJ1-2 and V is TRBV7-9; D is uncertain. Germline loops: CDR1 SEHNR, CDR2 FQNEAQ (reference sequence). The CDR3 length is 11 residues. Trimming removed 5 bases from V and 6 bases from J, with 7 bases in between. CDR3 DNA sequence: TGTGCCAGCAGCATTAAGGATGGCTACACCTTC. Protein sequence: CASSIKDGYTF. Drawing the rest from reference TRBV7-9 and TRBJ1-2, the complete variable domain is DTGVSQNPRHKITKRGQNVTFRCDPISEHNRLYWYRQTLGQGPEFLTYFQNEAQLEKSRLLSDRFSAERPKGSFSTLEIQRTEQGDSAMYLCASSIKDGYTFGSGTRLTVV.

This clone was counted only a few times. This chain connects TRBV7-3 to TRBJ2-2; the D call may be TRBD1 or TRBD2 (6 bases each). Germline loops: CDR1 SGHTA, CDR2 FQGTGA. Between the trimmed V and J ends, which lost 8 bases and 2 bases, there was a span of 21 bases. CDR3 length: 17 residues. The CDR3: CASRKTGRGGNTGELFF. CDR3 sequence (DNA): TGTGCCAGCCGGAAAACCGGGAGAGGGGGAAACACCGGGGAGCTGTTTTTT.